Following are 25 T cell receptor beta chains from one sample sequenced in a study of blood T cell repertoires in COVID-19. TCRdb's copy holds only in-frame clones and misses some; the assay was immunoSEQ multiplex PCR. Among some 300,000 clones listed, approximately 90% were seen once. Sample: PBMCs or T cells enriched from blood (not recorded which). Source of these receptors: a woman aged 55-70 years in a cohort exposed to, infected with or recovered from COVID-19 (not recorded which).

J is TRBJ2-7 and V is TRBV5-8; D may be TRBD1 (6 bases). The CDR3 sequence is 15 residues long. Germline CDR1 reads SGHTS; CDR2 reads YDEGEE. With 4 bases removed from V and 5 bases from J, the gap between germline ends came to 19 bases. In nucleotides, the CDR3 is TGTGCCAGCAGCGGGGGTGTTAGGGACACCAACGAGCAGTACTTC. Encoded protein: CASSGGVRDTNEQYF.

The chain combines TRBV10-2 with TRBJ1-5; D is possibly TRBD1 (6 bases). V lost 6 bases to trimming and J lost 9 bases, with 15 bases between them. Germline lookup yields CDR1 WSHSY and CDR2 SAAADI. This CDR3 contains 13 residues. The CDR3, as DNA: TGCGCCAGCAGCCAAGCCCAGGGGCTGCCCCAGCATTTT. Its translation is CASSQAQGLPQHF.

The V gene is TRBV28, the J gene TRBJ1-1; 7 nucleotides agree with TRBD1. Trimming cost V 2 bases and J 0 bases; bases outside gene matches: 6. From germline, CDR1 is MDHEN and CDR2 SYDVKM. The CDR3 totals 16 residues. The CDR3 DNA sequence: TGTGCCAGCAGTTTAGCCCATACAGGGGTGAACACTGAAGCTTTCTTT. Its protein product is CASSLAHTGVNTEAFF.

This rearrangement joins TRBV12-3 or TRBV12-4 to TRBJ2-3; maybe TRBD1 (6 bases). Trimming cost V 5 bases and J 9 bases, with 12 bases left between them. This CDR3 has 12 residues. CDR3 sequence reads: CASSGQQVTQYF. DNA for the CDR3: TGTGCCAGCAGTGGACAGCAAGTCACGCAGTATTTT.

The rearrangement links TRBV28 to TRBJ2-5, with unresolved D. The CDR3 sequence is 13 residues long. Germline V gives CDR1 MDHEN, CDR2 SYDVKM. V was trimmed by 6 bases and J by 5 bases, leaving 13 bases between them. CDR3 region: CASSLRSPETQYF. DNA for the CDR3: TGTGCCAGCAGCCTCCGTAGTCCCGAGACCCAGTACTTC.

The chain links TRBV11-3 to TRBJ2-1; no clear D gene. The CDR3 runs to 15 residues. Germline values: CDR1 SGHNT, CDR2 YENEEA. V was shortened by 1 base and J by 6 bases, with 13 bases between the two germline ends. This CDR3 reads CASSLASKFSNEQFF. Here the CDR3 DNA reads TGTGCCAGCAGCTTAGCCTCCAAGTTCAGCAATGAGCAGTTCTTC.

This clone was seen just once. The rearrangement uses TRBV28 and TRBJ2-1; D ambiguous. Germline V gene lookup returns CDR1 MDHEN and CDR2 SYDVKM. V lost 6 bases and J 2 bases, leaving 14 bases between the germline ends. The CDR3 length is 15 residues. The CDR3 is CASSPRRPPYNEQFF. DNA for the CDR3: TGTGCCAGCAGCCCAAGGAGACCTCCCTACAATGAGCAGTTCTTC.

This sequence joins TRBV18 and TRBJ2-5; TRBD1 agrees at 8 bases. The V gene end was trimmed by 2 bases and the J gene end by 5 bases; junction bases not matched to a gene: 7. The CDR3 length is 15 residues. From germline, CDR1 is KGHSH and CDR2 LQKENI. In DNA, the CDR3 is TGTGCCAGCTCACCAGGACAGGGCGGTAGGGAGACCCAGTACTTC. Translated: CASSPGQGGRETQYF.

This sequence joins TRBV5-6 and TRBJ2-1; TRBD2 matches 10 bases. The germline CDR1 and CDR2 sequences are SGHDT and YYEEEE. There are 17 residues in the CDR3. The V segment lost 1 base and the J segment 4 bases; nucleotides outside the gene matches: 8. CDR3 DNA sequence: TGTGCCAGCAGCTTGCCGAGACTAGCGGGTCGTTACAATGAGCAGTTCTTC. Protein product: CASSLPRLAGRYNEQFF.

The chain couples TRBV5-1 to TRBJ2-7, with a weak D call TRBD2 (5 bases). The V and J ends lost 4 bases and 2 bases respectively, with 10 bases between them. This CDR3 spans 13 amino acids. The V gene's germline CDR1 is SGHRS and CDR2 YFSETQ. CDR3 sequence (DNA): TGCGCCAGCAGCAACACCGGGGCCTACGAGCAGTACTTC. Translation: CASSNTGAYEQYF.

CDR3: CASKMTGSNQPQHF. CDR3 coding DNA: TGTGCCAGTAAAATGACAGGGAGCAATCAGCCCCAGCATTTT. The chain is built from TRBV19 and TRBJ1-5; 7 nucleotides line up with TRBD1. The length of the CDR3 is 14 residues. V trimming: 7 bases; J trimming: 1 base; junction bases outside the gene matches: 4. Per germline, CDR1 LNHDA and CDR2 SQIVND (reference sequence).

The rearrangement links TRBV7-6 to TRBJ2-2; 9 nucleotides align to TRBD2. Trimming removed 0 bases from V and 6 bases from J; junction bases left unmatched: 5. CDR1 SGHVS and CDR2 FNYEAQ come from the germline V gene. The CDR3 has 16 amino acids. The CDR3 is CASSLANSGRAGELFF. CDR3 nucleotides: TGTGCCAGCAGCTTAGCCAATAGCGGGAGAGCCGGGGAGCTGTTTTTT.

This clone was recorded a few times. The chain joins TRBV2 to TRBJ1-1, with 9 bases identical to TRBD1. CDR1 SNHLY and CDR2 FYNNEI come from the germline V gene. After removal of 1 base from V and 11 bases from J, the junction contained 2 bases not matched to a gene. CDR3 length: 12 residues. CDR3 DNA: TGTGCCAGCAGTGAAGACAGGGGGCCCGCTTTCTTT. This gives the protein CASSEDRGPAFF. The variable domain in full, completed from reference TRBV2 and TRBJ1-1, reads EPEVTQTPSHQVTQMGQEVILRCVPISNHLYFYWYRQILGQKVEFLVSFYNNEISEKSEIFDDQFSVERPDGSNFTLKIRSTKLEDSAMYFCASSEDRGPAFFGQGTRLTVV.

The V gene is TRBV11-1, the J gene TRBJ2-7; 10 bases are shared with TRBD1. The V segment lost 4 bases and the J segment 7 bases; nucleotides outside the gene matches: 13. The germline gives CDR1 SGHAT, CDR2 FQDESV (reference sequence). This CDR3 has 16 residues. This CDR3 reads CASSSYPGTGEWEQYF. The CDR3 nucleotides are TGTGCCAGCAGCTCATACCCCGGGACAGGGGAATGGGAGCAGTACTTC.

The chain combines TRBV4-3 with TRBJ2-2, with a possible D match to TRBD2 (6 bases). Trimming shortened V by 0 bases and J by 2 bases, and 10 bases separated the two germline ends. Germline V gene lookup returns CDR1 LGHNA and CDR2 YSLEER. This CDR3 region has 16 residues. CDR3: CASSQDGAGNTGELFF. The CDR3 DNA reads TGCGCCAGCAGCCAAGATGGTGCGGGAAACACCGGGGAGCTGTTTTTT.

This clone was counted once. The V gene is TRBV28, the J gene TRBJ1-1; maybe TRBD1 (6 bases). Germline CDR1 MDHEN, CDR2 SYDVKM. V shed 1 base and J shed 8 bases, with 11 bases lying between them. The CDR3 has 13 residues. CDR3 amino acids: CASSLFVQGEAFF. DNA of the CDR3: TGTGCCAGCAGTTTATTTGTTCAGGGGGAAGCTTTCTTT.

The chain is built from TRBV10-3 and TRBJ1-5; D not resolved. Germline loops: CDR1 ENHRY, CDR2 SYGVKD. This CDR3 comprises 13 residues. Trimming pared 2 bases from V and 6 bases from J, leaving 8 bases between. The CDR3 sequence: CAISENSGQPQHF. As DNA, the CDR3 is TGTGCCATCAGTGAGAACAGTGGTCAGCCCCAGCATTTT.

The chain has TRBV3-1 (or the pseudogene TRBV3-2) and TRBJ2-1; D unresolved. Trimming left V 8 bases short and J 4 bases short, with 18 bases between. This CDR3 has 15 amino acids. The germline V gene encodes CDR1 LGHDT and CDR2 YNNKEL (reference sequence). The CDR3 DNA reads TGTGCCAGCGTTAAGGCCGTTTCGGGTTACAATGAGCAGTTCTTC. It translates to CASVKAVSGYNEQFF.

The V call is TRBV7-2, the J call TRBJ1-1; D remains unclear. V gave up 4 bases and J gave up 3 bases, with 12 bases separating them. CDR3 length equals 14 residues. In germline, CDR1 is SGHTA, CDR2 FQGNSA. The CDR3 DNA sequence: TGTGCCAGCAGCTATATTGAGGCGTACACTGAAGCTTTCTTT. Residues: CASSYIEAYTEAFF.

The chain is built from TRBV5-6 and TRBJ2-1, with 12 nucleotides matching TRBD2. In germline, CDR1 is SGHDT, CDR2 YYEEEE. V shed 4 bases, J shed 5 bases, and the junction held 4 bases outside the gene matches. The CDR3 runs 15 residues. CDR3 sequence reads: CASSPRLAGDNEQFF. The CDR3 DNA reads TGTGCCAGCAGCCCACGACTAGCGGGGGACAATGAGCAGTTCTTC. Complete variable domain (other parts from reference TRBV5-6 and TRBJ2-1): DAGVTQSPTHLIKTRGQQVTLRCSPKSGHDTVSWYQQALGQGPQFIFQYYEEEERQRGNFPDRFSGHQFPNYSSELNVNALLLGDSALYLCASSPRLAGDNEQFFGPGTRLTVL.

This chain connects TRBV5-1 to TRBJ1-6, with D perhaps matching TRBD1 (5 bases). This CDR3 is built from 15 residues. From germline, CDR1 is SGHRS and CDR2 YFSETQ. V lost 2 bases and J lost 5, with 11 bases in between. The CDR3 nucleotides are TGCGCCAGCAGCTTAGGAGGGGTCGATAATTCACCCCTCCACTTT. This sequence encodes CASSLGGVDNSPLHF.

The rearrangement links TRBV6-4 to TRBJ1-6; no clear D. V was shortened by 7 bases and J by 0 bases, with 10 bases between the two germline ends. The V gene's germline CDR1 is MRHNA and CDR2 SNTAGT. The length of the CDR3 is 15 residues. The CDR3 region is CASKSSSSYNSPLHF. The CDR3 nucleotides are TGTGCCAGCAAGTCGTCTAGCTCCTATAATTCACCCCTCCACTTT.

The chain combines TRBV4-1 with TRBJ2-2; D is perhaps TRBD2 (5 bases). Per germline, CDR1 MGHRA and CDR2 YSYEKL. The CDR3 extends over 18 amino acids. Between the trimmed V and J ends, which lost 0 bases and 0 bases, there was a span of 14 bases. Here the CDR3 reads CASSQEGRGASNTGELFF. CDR3 coding DNA: TGCGCCAGCAGCCAAGAGGGGAGAGGAGCTTCGAACACCGGGGAGCTGTTTTTT.

The chain links TRBV5-4 to TRBJ2-7; 14 nucleotides align to TRBD2. Germline CDR1 is SGHNT and CDR2 is YYREEE (reference sequence). The length of the CDR3 is 19 residues. V gave up 4 bases and J gave up 3 bases; unmatched junction bases: 15. The CDR3, as DNA: TGTGCCAGCAGCCTGGGACTAGCGGGAGAAACAAAAACTTACTACGAGCAGTACTTC. This encodes CASSLGLAGETKTYYEQYF.

This sequence joins TRBV28 and TRBJ1-5; 8 bases fit TRBD1. Germline CDR1 is MDHEN and CDR2 is SYDVKM. V trimming: 6 bases; J trimming: 6 bases; junction bases outside the gene matches: 10. This CDR3 has 15 residues. The CDR3 DNA reads TGTGCCAGCAGCCTCTCCAGGGGGCCGGGTCAGCCCCAGCATTTT. Translating it yields CASSLSRGPGQPQHF.